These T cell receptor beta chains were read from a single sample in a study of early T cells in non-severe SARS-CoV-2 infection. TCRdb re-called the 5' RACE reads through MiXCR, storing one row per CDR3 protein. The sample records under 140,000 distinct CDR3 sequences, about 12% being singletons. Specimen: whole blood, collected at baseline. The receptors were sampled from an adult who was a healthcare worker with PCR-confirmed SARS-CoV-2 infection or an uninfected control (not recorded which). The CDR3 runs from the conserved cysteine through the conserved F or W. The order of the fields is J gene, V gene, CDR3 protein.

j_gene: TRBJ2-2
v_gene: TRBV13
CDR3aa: CASSPSSGVTGELFF

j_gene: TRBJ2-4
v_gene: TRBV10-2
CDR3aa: CASGFKEDIQYF

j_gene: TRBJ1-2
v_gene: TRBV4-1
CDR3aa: CASSDRTDRRTNYGYTF

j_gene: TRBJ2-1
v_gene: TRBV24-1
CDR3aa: CATSDMSEGHDYNEQFF

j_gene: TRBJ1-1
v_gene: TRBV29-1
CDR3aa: CSVEILNTEAFF

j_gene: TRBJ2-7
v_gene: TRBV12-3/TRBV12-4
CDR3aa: CASSNSPSRAGRVSYEQYF

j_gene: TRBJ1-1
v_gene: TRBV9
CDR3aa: CASSPRTGIPISPEAFF

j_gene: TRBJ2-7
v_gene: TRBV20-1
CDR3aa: CSARGISGSGYEQYF

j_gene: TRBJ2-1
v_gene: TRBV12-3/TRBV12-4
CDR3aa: CASTEVFDNEQFF

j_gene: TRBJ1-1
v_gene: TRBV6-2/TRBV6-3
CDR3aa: CASSRDRGGTEAFF

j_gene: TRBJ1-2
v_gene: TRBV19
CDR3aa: CASSSPGQGTYGYTF

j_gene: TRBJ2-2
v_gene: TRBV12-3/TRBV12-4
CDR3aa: CASSRTVNTGELFF

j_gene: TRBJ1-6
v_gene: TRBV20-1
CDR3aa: CSARDGGTYNSPLHF

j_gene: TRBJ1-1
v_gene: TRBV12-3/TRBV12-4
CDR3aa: CASSGTSDTEAFF

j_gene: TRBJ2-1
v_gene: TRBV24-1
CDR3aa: CATSDGGPDGSSYNEQFF

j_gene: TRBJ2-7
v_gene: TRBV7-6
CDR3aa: CASSLAGPPGEQYF

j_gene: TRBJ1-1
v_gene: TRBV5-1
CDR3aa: CASSFTGANTEAFF

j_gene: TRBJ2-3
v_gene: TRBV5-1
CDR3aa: CASSLTLGTDTQYF

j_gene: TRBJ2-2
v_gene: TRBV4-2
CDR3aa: CASSPNRAATGELFF

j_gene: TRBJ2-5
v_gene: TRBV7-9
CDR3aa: CASTKTGEQETQYF

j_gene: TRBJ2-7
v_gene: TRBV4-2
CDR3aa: CASSPKAGQSDEQYF

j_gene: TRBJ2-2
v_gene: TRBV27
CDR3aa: CATRDRPNTGELFF

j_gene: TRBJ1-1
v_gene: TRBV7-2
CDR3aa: CASSLVGQGSTEAFF

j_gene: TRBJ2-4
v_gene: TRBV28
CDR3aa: CASAEGLSLAKNIQYF

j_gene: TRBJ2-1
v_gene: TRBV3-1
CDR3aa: CASSEHREVWFF

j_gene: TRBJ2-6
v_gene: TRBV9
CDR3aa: CASSPWGDPGANVLTF

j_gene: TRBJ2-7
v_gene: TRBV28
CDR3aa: CASSYAGTGLYEQYF

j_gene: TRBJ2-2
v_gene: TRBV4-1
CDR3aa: CASSQHYGRLLTGTNTGELFF